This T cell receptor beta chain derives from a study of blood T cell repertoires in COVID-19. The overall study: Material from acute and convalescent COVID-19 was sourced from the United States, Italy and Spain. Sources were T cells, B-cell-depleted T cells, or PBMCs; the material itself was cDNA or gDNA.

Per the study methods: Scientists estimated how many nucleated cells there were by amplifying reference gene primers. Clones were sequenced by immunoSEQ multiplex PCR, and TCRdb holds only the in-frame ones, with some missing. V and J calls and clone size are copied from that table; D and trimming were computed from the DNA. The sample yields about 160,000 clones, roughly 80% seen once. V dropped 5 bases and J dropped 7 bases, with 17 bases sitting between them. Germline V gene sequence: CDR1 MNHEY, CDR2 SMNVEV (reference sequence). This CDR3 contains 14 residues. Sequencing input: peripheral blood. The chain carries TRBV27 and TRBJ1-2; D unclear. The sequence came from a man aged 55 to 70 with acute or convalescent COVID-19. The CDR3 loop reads CASSIAGGLIGYTF. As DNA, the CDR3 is TGTGCCAGCAGTATTGCCGGCGGGTTGATTGGCTACACCTTC.